A selection of T cell receptor beta chains follows, all from one sample in a study of cytomegalovirus exposure and HLA in healthy donors. The method was immunoSEQ multiplex PCR; TCRdb's version includes in-frame clones alone and lacks a portion of them. The sample yields 200,000 or so clones, more than 75% seen once. Material: PBMCs. The receptors come from a human donor in good health. Each CDR3 is given with its conserved first and last residue. D genes are given only for firm matches. Clone size is shown for a subset of rows, as once, few, many or a class of expanded clone.

clone_size: -; j_call: TRBJ1-5; d_call: -; v_call: TRBV29-1; cdr3_nt: TGCAGCGTTAGTGGGGGGAGCAATCAGCCCCAGCATTTT; cdr3_aa: CSVSGGSNQPQHF
clone_size: -; j_call: TRBJ2-7; d_call: TRBD1; v_call: TRBV5-1; cdr3_nt: TGCGCCAGCGGAGGACAGGGGCCGGGTACAGACGAGCAGTACTTC; cdr3_aa: CASGGQGPGTDEQYF
clone_size: -; j_call: TRBJ2-7; d_call: TRBD2; v_call: TRBV7-9; cdr3_nt: TGTGCCAGCAGGTCCGGGGGGAGCTCCTACGAGCAGTACTTC; cdr3_aa: CASRSGGSSYEQYF
clone_size: -; j_call: TRBJ1-5; d_call: -; v_call: TRBV7-9; cdr3_nt: TGTGCCAGCAGCTGGGGGGGGGATCAGCCCCAGCATTTT; cdr3_aa: CASSWGGDQPQHF
clone_size: -; j_call: TRBJ1-4; d_call: -; v_call: TRBV7-2; cdr3_nt: TGTGCCAGCAGCTTAGGAGGTGGTCGGACTAATGAAAAACTGTTTTTT; cdr3_aa: CASSLGGGRTNEKLFF
clone_size: few; j_call: TRBJ1-1; d_call: TRBD1; v_call: TRBV6-6; cdr3_nt: TGTGCCAGCAGCCGAGACAGGGAGAACACTGAAGCTTTCTTT; cdr3_aa: CASSRDRENTEAFF
clone_size: once; j_call: TRBJ2-7; d_call: TRBD1; v_call: TRBV7-3; cdr3_nt: TGTGCCAGCAGCCCGGGACAGGGGGGTTACGAGCAGTACTTC; cdr3_aa: CASSPGQGGYEQYF
clone_size: -; j_call: TRBJ1-5; d_call: -; v_call: TRBV6-6; cdr3_nt: TGTGCCAGCAGTTACGGGGAGGGGTTGAAGCCCCAGCATTTT; cdr3_aa: CASSYGEGLKPQHF
clone_size: -; j_call: TRBJ2-2; d_call: TRBD2; v_call: TRBV29-1; cdr3_nt: TGCAGCGTTGACCCGGGACTAGCGGGAGGGGGGACCGGGGAGCTGTTTTTT; cdr3_aa: CSVDPGLAGGGTGELFF
clone_size: -; j_call: TRBJ2-7; d_call: TRBD2; v_call: TRBV9; cdr3_nt: TGTGCCAGCAGCGGGCTCGGGACTAGCCTAGGCGAGCAGTACTTC; cdr3_aa: CASSGLGTSLGEQYF
clone_size: few; j_call: TRBJ2-3; d_call: -; v_call: TRBV7-6; cdr3_nt: TGTGCCAGCAGCTTAGCGACTAGCACAGATACGCAGTATTTT; cdr3_aa: CASSLATSTDTQYF
clone_size: -; j_call: TRBJ2-1; d_call: TRBD2; v_call: TRBV18; cdr3_nt: TGTGCCAGCTCACCCTGGACTAGCGGGAGCAATGAGCAGTTCTTC; cdr3_aa: CASSPWTSGSNEQFF
clone_size: -; j_call: TRBJ2-1; d_call: -; v_call: TRBV4-1; cdr3_nt: TGCGCCAGCAGCCAAGAGGGTAGAGGGTCCTACAATGAGCAGTTCTTC; cdr3_aa: CASSQEGRGSYNEQFF
clone_size: -; j_call: TRBJ2-3; d_call: -; v_call: TRBV7-6; cdr3_nt: TGTGCCAGCAGCTTATCGGCAGATACGCAGTATTTT; cdr3_aa: CASSLSADTQYF
clone_size: -; j_call: TRBJ2-6; d_call: -; v_call: TRBV28; cdr3_nt: TGTGCCAGCAGTTTACAGGTTGGGGCCAACGTCCTGACTTTC; cdr3_aa: CASSLQVGANVLTF
clone_size: few; j_call: TRBJ2-1; d_call: -; v_call: TRBV6-5; cdr3_nt: TGTGCCAGCAGTTCAGGACAGACCACCTACAATGAGCAGTTCTTC; cdr3_aa: CASSSGQTTYNEQFF
clone_size: -; j_call: TRBJ2-5; d_call: -; v_call: TRBV25-1; cdr3_nt: TGTGCCAGCAGTGAATGGGCGGCAGGGCAAGAGACCCAGTACTTC; cdr3_aa: CASSEWAAGQETQYF
clone_size: -; j_call: TRBJ2-1; d_call: TRBD2; v_call: TRBV5-1; cdr3_nt: TGCGCCAGCAGCTTAATGGGACTAGCGGGAACCTACAATGAGCAGTTCTTC; cdr3_aa: CASSLMGLAGTYNEQFF
clone_size: -; j_call: TRBJ2-7; d_call: -; v_call: TRBV11-2; cdr3_nt: TGTGCCAGCAGCTCCGCGCGCGAGCAGTACTTC; cdr3_aa: CASSSAREQYF
clone_size: -; j_call: TRBJ2-2; d_call: -; v_call: TRBV7-2; cdr3_nt: TGTGCCAGCAGCCTATCCCGGGAGTTTGGTGGGGGGGAGCTGTTTTTT; cdr3_aa: CASSLSREFGGGELFF
clone_size: -; j_call: TRBJ1-6; d_call: TRBD1; v_call: TRBV30; cdr3_nt: TGTGCCTCTGGGGACAGGGGTTATTCACCCCTCCACTTT; cdr3_aa: CASGDRGYSPLHF
clone_size: once; j_call: TRBJ1-3; d_call: TRBD1; v_call: TRBV28; cdr3_nt: TGTGCCAGCAGTTTAGAACAGGGGTTCTCTGGAAACACCATATATTTT; cdr3_aa: CASSLEQGFSGNTIYF
clone_size: -; j_call: TRBJ2-1; d_call: TRBD2; v_call: TRBV6-1; cdr3_nt: TGTGCCAGCAGTGAATCTCGACTAGCGGGTTTTATCGACAATGAGCAGTTCTTC; cdr3_aa: CASSESRLAGFIDNEQFF
clone_size: -; j_call: TRBJ1-5; d_call: -; v_call: TRBV27; cdr3_nt: TGTGCCAGCAGTGCTAAAGGGGCGGGCAATCAGCCCCAGCATTTT; cdr3_aa: CASSAKGAGNQPQHF
clone_size: -; j_call: TRBJ2-7; d_call: -; v_call: TRBV6-1; cdr3_nt: TGTGCCAGCAGTCCAACAGGGAGCTCCTACGAGCAGTACTTC; cdr3_aa: CASSPTGSSYEQYF
clone_size: -; j_call: TRBJ2-5; d_call: TRBD1; v_call: TRBV19; cdr3_nt: TGTGCCAGTAGTGTCCGGACAGGGGCGAGGGGAGAGACCCAGTACTTC; cdr3_aa: CASSVRTGARGETQYF
clone_size: -; j_call: TRBJ2-1; d_call: -; v_call: TRBV6-1; cdr3_nt: TGTGCCAGCAGTGGAAGGGGACTGCAGGTCCCCAATGAGCAGTTCTTC; cdr3_aa: CASSGRGLQVPNEQFF
clone_size: -; j_call: TRBJ1-4; d_call: TRBD1; v_call: TRBV7-2; cdr3_nt: TGTGCCAGCAGCTTAGCCCCAGGGGGCAGGATTGAAAAACTGTTTTTT; cdr3_aa: CASSLAPGGRIEKLFF
clone_size: -; j_call: TRBJ2-2; d_call: TRBD2; v_call: TRBV2; cdr3_nt: TGTGCCAGCACAGCCCTCGGGGCGGGGGGGACCGGGGAGCTGTTTTTT; cdr3_aa: CASTALGAGGTGELFF
clone_size: -; j_call: TRBJ2-1; d_call: -; v_call: TRBV4-1; cdr3_nt: TGCGCCAGCAGCCAAGCGCCGGCTAGCTTTACCGAGCAGTTCTTC; cdr3_aa: CASSQAPASFTEQFF
clone_size: -; j_call: TRBJ1-5; d_call: TRBD1; v_call: TRBV7-9; cdr3_nt: TGTGCCAGCAGCCTGGACAGGGTTAATCAGCCCCAGCATTTT; cdr3_aa: CASSLDRVNQPQHF
clone_size: -; j_call: TRBJ1-5; d_call: -; v_call: TRBV7-3; cdr3_nt: TGTGCCAGCAGCGCCGGGAGGGGGGACAATCAGCCCCAGCATTTT; cdr3_aa: CASSAGRGDNQPQHF
clone_size: -; j_call: TRBJ1-1; d_call: TRBD1; v_call: TRBV7-2; cdr3_nt: TGTGCCAGCAGCTCCTTAGGGGGCGCAGCGGAAGCTTTCTTT; cdr3_aa: CASSSLGGAAEAFF
clone_size: -; j_call: TRBJ2-2; d_call: TRBD2; v_call: TRBV7-2; cdr3_nt: TGTGCCAGCAGCCCTCTAGCGGGAGTGGCCGGGGAGCTGTTTTTT; cdr3_aa: CASSPLAGVAGELFF
clone_size: -; j_call: TRBJ2-1; d_call: -; v_call: TRBV18; cdr3_nt: TGTGCCAGCTCACCACGGGGCAACAATGAGCAGTTCTTC; cdr3_aa: CASSPRGNNEQFF
clone_size: -; j_call: TRBJ1-1; d_call: -; v_call: TRBV15; cdr3_nt: TGTGCCACCAGCAGGCGGCGAGAAGCTTTCTTT; cdr3_aa: CATSRRREAFF
clone_size: few; j_call: TRBJ1-2; d_call: TRBD1; v_call: TRBV10-3; cdr3_nt: TGTGCCATCAGGGGACAGGGCTTCAACTATGGCTACACCTTC; cdr3_aa: CAIRGQGFNYGYTF
clone_size: -; j_call: TRBJ2-2; d_call: -; v_call: TRBV5-1; cdr3_nt: TGCGCCAGCAGCTGGACAGGGGGCGCGGGACTAGCGGAGGGATTTGACACCGGGGAGCTGTTTTTT; cdr3_aa: CASSWTGGAGLAEGFDTGELFF
clone_size: -; j_call: TRBJ2-3; d_call: TRBD2; v_call: TRBV28; cdr3_nt: TGTGCCAGCAGTTCAACCGCCGGTGGCGGGAGTCCGCCAGATACGCAGTATTTT; cdr3_aa: CASSSTAGGGSPPDTQYF
clone_size: few; j_call: TRBJ1-3; d_call: -; v_call: TRBV5-1; cdr3_nt: TGCGCCAGCAGCGCTTCGATTAGCTCTGGAAACACCATATATTTT; cdr3_aa: CASSASISSGNTIYF
clone_size: -; j_call: TRBJ2-5; d_call: TRBD1; v_call: TRBV6-5; cdr3_nt: TGTGCCAGCAGTTCCCTACAGGGGCAACTCGAAGAGACCCAGTACTTC; cdr3_aa: CASSSLQGQLEETQYF
clone_size: once; j_call: TRBJ2-5; d_call: -; v_call: TRBV9; cdr3_nt: TGTGCCAGCAACCCGGGATTCCAAGAGACCCAGTACTTC; cdr3_aa: CASNPGFQETQYF
clone_size: once; j_call: TRBJ2-7; d_call: -; v_call: TRBV6-4; cdr3_nt: TGTGCCAGCAGTGACTCTAGCGCGACCTCCTACGAGCAGTACTTC; cdr3_aa: CASSDSSATSYEQYF
clone_size: -; j_call: TRBJ2-6; d_call: TRBD1; v_call: TRBV7-8; cdr3_nt: TGTGCCAGCAGCCCCGACAGGGGGACTCCTTTGGGGGCCAACGTCCTGACTTTC; cdr3_aa: CASSPDRGTPLGANVLTF
clone_size: -; j_call: TRBJ1-4; d_call: TRBD1; v_call: TRBV15; cdr3_nt: TGTGCCACCAGCAGAGGAAACAGGGGGCAAGGTGAAAAACTGTTTTTT; cdr3_aa: CATSRGNRGQGEKLFF
clone_size: -; j_call: TRBJ2-1; d_call: -; v_call: TRBV21-1; cdr3_nt: TGTGCCAGCAGCAAAGGGCCAGCGGAGGTATCAAGGAGCTCCTACAATGAGCAGTTCTTC; cdr3_aa: CASSKGPAEVSRSSYNEQFF
clone_size: -; j_call: TRBJ2-5; d_call: TRBD2; v_call: TRBV30; cdr3_nt: TGTGCCTGGAGTGTCCCCTCAGCGGGAGGCCTCCAAGAGACCCAGTACTTC; cdr3_aa: CAWSVPSAGGLQETQYF
clone_size: -; j_call: TRBJ2-7; d_call: TRBD2; v_call: TRBV7-9; cdr3_nt: TGTGCCAGCAGCCCGGCCAGACTAGCGGGGTCGGGGGAGCAGTACTTC; cdr3_aa: CASSPARLAGSGEQYF
clone_size: -; j_call: TRBJ2-5; d_call: TRBD2; v_call: TRBV10-3; cdr3_nt: TGTGCCATCAGGGCAGGTGGGAAGGTAGCGGGGATTCAAGAGACCCAGTACTTC; cdr3_aa: CAIRAGGKVAGIQETQYF
clone_size: -; j_call: TRBJ1-5; d_call: -; v_call: TRBV9; cdr3_nt: TGTGCCAGCAGCGTAGGGTCAGGGAGGGATCAGCCCCAGCATTTT; cdr3_aa: CASSVGSGRDQPQHF
clone_size: -; j_call: TRBJ2-7; d_call: TRBD2; v_call: TRBV27; cdr3_nt: TGTGCCAGCAGCCGTGGACTAGCCTCGAACTACTACGAGCAGTACTTC; cdr3_aa: CASSRGLASNYYEQYF
clone_size: once; j_call: TRBJ2-5; d_call: -; v_call: TRBV25-1; cdr3_nt: TGTGCCAGCAGTGATCCGGGATCTAAAGAGACCCAGTACTTC; cdr3_aa: CASSDPGSKETQYF
clone_size: -; j_call: TRBJ2-6; d_call: -; v_call: TRBV18; cdr3_nt: TGTGCCAGCTCACCACCCTTTGGCACCTCCCCCGGGGCCAACGTCCTGACTTTC; cdr3_aa: CASSPPFGTSPGANVLTF
clone_size: -; j_call: TRBJ2-7; d_call: -; v_call: TRBV18; cdr3_nt: TGTGCCAGCTCACCTAATAGACTTGGCTACGAGCAGTACTTC; cdr3_aa: CASSPNRLGYEQYF
clone_size: -; j_call: TRBJ2-1; d_call: -; v_call: TRBV6-1; cdr3_nt: TGTGCCAGCGAGAGAGGAGTCAATGAGCAGTTCTTC; cdr3_aa: CASERGVNEQFF
clone_size: -; j_call: TRBJ2-3; d_call: TRBD2; v_call: TRBV5-4; cdr3_nt: TGTGCCAGCAGCTCCGCCGGGACTAGCGGGAGGGCCCTAGATACGCAGTATTTT; cdr3_aa: CASSSAGTSGRALDTQYF